This entry concerns a single T cell receptor beta chain. As yet, its antigen is unknown. Every donor was a healthy person donating bone marrow. With 0 bases removed from V and 0 bases from J, the gap between germline ends came to 6 bases. Germline lookup yields CDR1 GTSNPN and CDR2 SVGIG (reference sequence). CDR3 length equals 14 residues. These data belong to a study of cytomegalovirus exposure and HLA in healthy donors. Study-level information: Early release data held 85 million or so unique TCRs from HLA-typed donors.

Study-wide findings and caveats: Researchers catalogued over 150 TCR beta chains as cytomegalovirus-associated. Excluded were some V segments that proved indistinguishable, including TRBV6-2 and TRBV6-3.

The primer mix had 60 Vbeta and 13 Jbeta primers. Data came from immunoSEQ multiplex PCR; TCRdb stores just in-frame clones and leaves some out. Altogether about 120,000 clones are present, approximately 83% being singletons, with the ten largest covering about 1.8%. The sequence derives from a man aged 35 to 55 in good health and CMV-seronegative. V gene TRBV30 combines with J gene TRBJ1-3; D remains unclear. The sequenced material came from PBMCs. CDR3 region: CAWSVERSGNTIYF. The CDR3 DNA reads TGTGCCTGGAGTGTGGAGCGCTCTGGAAACACCATATATTTT.